The TCR beta chain described here comes from a study of tumor and adjacent non-tumor tissue in lung cancer. Study overall: Patients comprised 12 adenocarcinoma, a couple of squamous cell carcinoma and 1 small cell lung cancer. Some 3.9 million productive TCRbeta reads were obtained per sample on average. Study results and caveats: Significantly higher TCR diversity was found in tumor than normal lung. Top 100 clones took a larger repertoire share in normal lung.

The CDR3 has 15 residues. Germline V gene sequence: CDR1 SGHDN, CDR2 FVKESK. RNA was extracted from bulk tissue without any cell sorting. More than 3 cm separated this lung sample from the edge of the tumor. TCRbeta libraries were built with three rounds of nested PCR, modified from ARM-PCR. TCRdb re-called the multiplex PCR reads with MiXCR, one entry per CDR3 protein. This repertoire shows about 86,000 distinct CDR3 sequences, more than 75% found once; its top ten account for 21%. Concerning this clonotype itself: The antigen remains unidentified. At one end the junction does not follow the germline gene, possibly because of a read error.

This receptor was taken from a woman between 45 and 65 years old with non-small cell lung cancer. Input material: distant non-tumor lung tissue. This chain links TRBV14 with TRBJ1-2, with D uncertain. This CDR3 is CTSSQDRPVTDGYTF. The CDR3 coding sequence is TGTACCAGCAGCCAAGATCGACCTGTGACGGATGGCTACACCTTC.